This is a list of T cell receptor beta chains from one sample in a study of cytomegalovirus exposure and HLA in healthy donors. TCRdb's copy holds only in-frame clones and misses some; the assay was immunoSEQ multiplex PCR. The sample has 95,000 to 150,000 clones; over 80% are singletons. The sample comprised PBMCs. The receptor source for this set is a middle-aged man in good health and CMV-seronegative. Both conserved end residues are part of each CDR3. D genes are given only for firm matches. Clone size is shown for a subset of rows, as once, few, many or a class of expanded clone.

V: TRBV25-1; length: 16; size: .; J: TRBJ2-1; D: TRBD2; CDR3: CASRTTQAGGLREQFF; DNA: TGTGCCAGCAGGACAACCCAAGCGGGGGGGCTTCGGGAGCAGTTCTTC
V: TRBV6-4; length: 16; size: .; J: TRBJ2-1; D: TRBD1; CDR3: CASSDSGTGGYNEQFF; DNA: TGTGCCAGCAGTGACTCGGGGACAGGGGGTTACAATGAGCAGTTCTTC
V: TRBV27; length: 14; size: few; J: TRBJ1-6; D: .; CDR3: CASSLVAVNSPLHF; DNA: TGTGCCAGCAGTTTAGTGGCCGTTAATTCACCCCTCCACTTT
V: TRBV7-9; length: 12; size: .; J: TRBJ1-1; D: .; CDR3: CASSYRTDEAFF; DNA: TGTGCCAGCAGCTATAGGACTGACGAAGCTTTCTTT
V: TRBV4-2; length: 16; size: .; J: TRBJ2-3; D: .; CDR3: CASSPVGGASTDTQYF; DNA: TGTGCCAGCAGCCCAGTTGGGGGGGCGAGCACAGATACGCAGTATTTT
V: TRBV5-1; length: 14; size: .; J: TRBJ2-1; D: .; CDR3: CASQRSGTANEQFF; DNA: TGCGCCAGCCAAAGGTCAGGGACTGCCAATGAGCAGTTCTTC
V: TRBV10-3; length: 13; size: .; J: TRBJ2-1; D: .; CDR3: CATLDMFPNEQFF; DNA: TGTGCCACTTTAGATATGTTCCCCAATGAGCAGTTCTTC
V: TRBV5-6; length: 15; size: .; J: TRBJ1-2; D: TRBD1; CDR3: CASSLLQGGDYGYTF; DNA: TGTGCCAGCAGCCTCCTCCAAGGGGGCGATTATGGCTACACCTTC
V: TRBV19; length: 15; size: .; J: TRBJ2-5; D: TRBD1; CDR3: CASSIEGQGQETQYF; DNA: TGTGCCAGTAGTATAGAGGGACAGGGCCAAGAGACCCAGTACTTC
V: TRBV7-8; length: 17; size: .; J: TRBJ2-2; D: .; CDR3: CASSITPDRMNTGELFF; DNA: TGTGCCAGCAGCATAACCCCCGACAGGATGAACACCGGGGAGCTGTTTTTT
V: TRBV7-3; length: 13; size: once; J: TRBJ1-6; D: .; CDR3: CASSLTADSPLHF; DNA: TGTGCCAGCAGCTTGACAGCTGATTCACCCCTCCACTTT
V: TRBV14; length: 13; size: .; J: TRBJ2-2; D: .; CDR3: CASSPLSTGELFF; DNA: TGTGCCAGCAGCCCCCTATCCACCGGGGAGCTGTTTTTT
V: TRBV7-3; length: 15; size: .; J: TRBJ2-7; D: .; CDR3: CASSNSGGKSYEQYF; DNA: TGTGCCAGCTCCAATTCAGGGGGGAAATCCTACGAGCAGTACTTC
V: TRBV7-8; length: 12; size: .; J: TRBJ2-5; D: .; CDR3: CASSLGGGTQYF; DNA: TGTGCCAGCAGCTTAGGGGGAGGGACCCAGTACTTC
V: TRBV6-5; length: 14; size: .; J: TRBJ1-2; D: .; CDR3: CASSYSRLNDGYTF; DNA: TGTGCCAGCAGTTACTCGAGACTGAATGATGGCTACACCTTC
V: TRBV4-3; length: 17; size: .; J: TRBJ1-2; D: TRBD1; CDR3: CASSQAGQGADSYGYTF; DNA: TGCGCCAGCAGCCAAGCGGGACAGGGGGCTGATTCCTATGGCTACACCTTC
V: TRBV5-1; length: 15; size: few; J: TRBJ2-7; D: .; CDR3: CASRDLRGSTYEQYF; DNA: TGCGCCAGCAGAGACCTCAGGGGCAGCACCTACGAGCAGTACTTC
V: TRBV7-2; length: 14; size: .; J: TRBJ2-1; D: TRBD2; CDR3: CASIAGGLYNEQFF; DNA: TGTGCCAGCATAGCGGGAGGGCTGTACAATGAGCAGTTCTTC
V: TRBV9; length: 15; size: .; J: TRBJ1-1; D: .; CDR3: CASSVAPGRVTEAFF; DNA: TGTGCCAGCAGCGTAGCTCCAGGGAGGGTAACTGAAGCTTTCTTT
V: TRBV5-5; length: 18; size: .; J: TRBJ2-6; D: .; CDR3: CASSLDYARGAGANVLTF; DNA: TGTGCCAGCAGCTTGGATTACGCCAGGGGGGCTGGGGCCAACGTCCTGACTTTC
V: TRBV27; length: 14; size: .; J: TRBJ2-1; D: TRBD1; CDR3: CASSLGTGGHEQFF; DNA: TGTGCCAGCAGTTTAGGGACAGGGGGGCATGAGCAGTTCTTC
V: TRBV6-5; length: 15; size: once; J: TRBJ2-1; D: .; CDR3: CASSLSRGSYNEQFF; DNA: TGTGCCAGCAGCCTCTCGCGGGGCTCCTACAATGAGCAGTTCTTC
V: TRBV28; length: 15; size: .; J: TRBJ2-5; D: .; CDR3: CASSLDYLAAKTQYF; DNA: TGTGCCAGCAGTTTAGACTACCTAGCCGCCAAGACCCAGTACTTC
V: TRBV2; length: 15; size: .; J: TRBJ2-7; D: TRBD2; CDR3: CASSEGGSRVYEQYF; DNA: TGTGCCAGCAGTGAGGGGGGGAGCCGGGTCTACGAGCAGTACTTC
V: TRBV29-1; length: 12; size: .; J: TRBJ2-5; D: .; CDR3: CSAPKGGETQYF; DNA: TGCAGCGCCCCGAAAGGGGGTGAGACCCAGTACTTC
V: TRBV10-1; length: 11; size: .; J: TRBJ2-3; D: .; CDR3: CASLASDTQYF; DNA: TGCGCCAGCTTAGCGTCAGATACGCAGTATTTT
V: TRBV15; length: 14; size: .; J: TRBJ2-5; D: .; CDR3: CATSSGGPRETQYF; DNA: TGTGCCACCAGCAGCGGGGGACCGAGGGAGACCCAGTACTTC
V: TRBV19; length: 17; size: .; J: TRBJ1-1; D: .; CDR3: CASSIGGDRTPGGEAFF; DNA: TGTGCCAGTAGTATAGGAGGAGATAGGACACCGGGAGGTGAAGCTTTCTTT
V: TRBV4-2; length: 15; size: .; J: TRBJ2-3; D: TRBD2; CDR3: CASSQLAGGTDTQYF; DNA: TGTGCCAGCAGCCAACTAGCGGGGGGCACAGATACGCAGTATTTT
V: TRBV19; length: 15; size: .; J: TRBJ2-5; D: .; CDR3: CASSSRIRGRETQYF; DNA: TGTGCCAGTAGTAGTCGGATTAGGGGAAGGGAGACCCAGTACTTC
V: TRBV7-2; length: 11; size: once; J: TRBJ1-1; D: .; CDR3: CASSFVGGAFF; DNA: TGTGCCAGCAGCTTTGTAGGGGGAGCTTTCTTT
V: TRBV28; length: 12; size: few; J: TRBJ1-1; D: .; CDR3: CASSRQQGQAFF; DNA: TGTGCCAGCAGCCGTCAACAGGGTCAAGCTTTCTTT
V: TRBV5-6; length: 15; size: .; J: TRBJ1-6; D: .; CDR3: CASSLDGSYNSPLHF; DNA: TGTGCCAGCAGCCTGGACGGCTCCTATAATTCACCCCTCCACTTT
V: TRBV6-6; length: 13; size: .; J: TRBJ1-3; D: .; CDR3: CASRLTSGNTIYF; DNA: TGTGCCAGCAGGCTTACATCCGGAAACACCATATATTTT
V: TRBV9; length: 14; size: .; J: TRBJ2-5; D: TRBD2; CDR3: CASSVGGGWETQYF; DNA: TGTGCCAGCAGCGTTGGGGGGGGATGGGAGACCCAGTACTTC
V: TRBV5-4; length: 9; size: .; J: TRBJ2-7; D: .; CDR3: CATSYEQYF; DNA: TGTGCCACTTCCTACGAGCAGTACTTC
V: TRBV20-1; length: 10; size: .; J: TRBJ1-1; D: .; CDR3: CSARAIEAFF; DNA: TGCAGTGCTAGAGCTATTGAAGCTTTCTTT
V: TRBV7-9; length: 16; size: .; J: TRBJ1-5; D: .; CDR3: CASSSGQSYRNQPQHF; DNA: TGTGCCAGCAGCTCCGGACAGAGTTATCGCAATCAGCCCCAGCATTTT
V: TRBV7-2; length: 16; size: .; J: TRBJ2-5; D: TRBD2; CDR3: CASSSHLTSGEETQYF; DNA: TGTGCCAGCAGCTCCCACTTGACTAGCGGGGAAGAGACCCAGTACTTC
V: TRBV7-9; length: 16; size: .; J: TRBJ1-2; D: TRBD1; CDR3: CASSSPRDRVGDGYTF; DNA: TGTGCCAGCAGCTCCCCCCGGGACAGGGTTGGGGATGGCTACACCTTC
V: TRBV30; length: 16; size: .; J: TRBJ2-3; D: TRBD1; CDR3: CAWSLLGQGAGGTQYF; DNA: TGTGCCTGGAGTCTTCTGGGACAGGGCGCAGGGGGTACGCAGTATTTT
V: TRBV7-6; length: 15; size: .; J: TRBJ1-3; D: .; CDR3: CASSLMMSSGNTIYF; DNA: TGTGCCAGCAGCTTAATGATGAGCTCTGGAAACACCATATATTTT
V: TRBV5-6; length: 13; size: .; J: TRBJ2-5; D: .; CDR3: CASSLALAETQYF; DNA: TGTGCCAGCAGCTTGGCGCTAGCGGAGACCCAGTACTTC
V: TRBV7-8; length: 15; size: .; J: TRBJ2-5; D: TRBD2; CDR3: CASSSPSGGQETQYF; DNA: TGTGCCAGCAGCTCCCCTAGCGGGGGTCAAGAGACCCAGTACTTC
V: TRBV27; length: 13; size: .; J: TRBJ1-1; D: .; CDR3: CASSLVTGTEAFF; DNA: TGTGCCAGCAGTTTAGTAACAGGGACTGAAGCTTTCTTT